These T cell receptor beta chains were read from a single sample in a study of T cell repertoires in cytomegalovirus infection. TCRdb analysed the reads with MiXCR anew, one entry per CDR3 protein. The data contain 200,000 or so distinct CDR3 sequences, over 25% of them singletons. The source material was PBMCs. These receptors were collected from a human donor in good health (CMV status not recorded). Some clones in this sample may be carry-over from other donors' samples. Both conserved end residues are trimmed from each CDR3.

V gene | CDR3 protein
TRBV12-3/TRBV12-4 | ASSLGPIGTQY
TRBV10-3 | AISDLQGQRETQY
TRBV11-2 | ASSLPPRGTDPGELF
TRBV7-2 | ASTQGGSGYT
TRBV7-2 | ASSSPMNTEAF
TRBV6-6 | ASRLPGQGFSGANVLT
TRBV7-6 | ASSFGGLQETQY
TRBV4-3 | ASSQDLGSQPQH
TRBV6-6 | ASSYSPRQYSNYGYT
TRBV10-3 | AISESWGTVTYEQY
TRBV9 | ASSVAPGTPGGLEQY
TRBV30 | AWSARTGGYEQY
TRBV29-1 | SVGTSGGFTDTQY
TRBV11-2 | ASSLRERGEGDTQY
TRBV12-3/TRBV12-4 | ASEDPQETQY
TRBV30 | AWSVASGEEQY
TRBV19 | ASSKVRGAGNTEAF
TRBV11-3 | ASSYSYGTEAF
TRBV4-2 | ASSHRRGGGTDTQY
TRBV25-1 | ASSDPGVGVEQY
TRBV7-9 | ASSLASGGDTQY
TRBV7-3 | ASSLTRDRPLEAF